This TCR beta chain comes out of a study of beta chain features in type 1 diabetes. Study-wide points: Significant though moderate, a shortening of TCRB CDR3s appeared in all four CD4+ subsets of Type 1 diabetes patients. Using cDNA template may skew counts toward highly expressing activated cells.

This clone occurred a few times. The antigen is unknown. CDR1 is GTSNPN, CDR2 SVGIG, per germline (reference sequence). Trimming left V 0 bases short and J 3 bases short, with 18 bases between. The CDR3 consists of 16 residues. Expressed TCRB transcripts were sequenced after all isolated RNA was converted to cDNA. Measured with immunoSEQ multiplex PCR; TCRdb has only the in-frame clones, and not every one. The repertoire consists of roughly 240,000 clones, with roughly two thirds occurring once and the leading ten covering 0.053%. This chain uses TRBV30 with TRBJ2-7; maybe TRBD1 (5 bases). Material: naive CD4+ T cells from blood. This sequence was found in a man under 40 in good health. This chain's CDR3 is CAWSVRWGRSIYEQYF. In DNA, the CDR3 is TGTGCCTGGAGTGTAAGGTGGGGCAGGAGCATCTACGAGCAGTACTTC.